This T cell receptor beta chain stems from a study of shared clonotypes between healthy human individuals. Study-wide points: Sampling used blood alone; tissue repertoires probably differ. Relative to their counterparts shared across all four donors, non-shared clonotypes exhibited diminished generation probabilities.

Clones were sequenced by immunoSEQ multiplex PCR, and TCRdb holds only the in-frame ones, with some missing. This table holds hundreds of thousands of clones, roughly 70% found once. To note about this clone: Its specificity is unknown.

Naive CD4+ cells were CD45RA-selected; the remaining cells were memory. This CDR3 has 12 amino acids. Trimming removed 2 bases at V and 9 bases at J, with 8 bases between. Germline CDR1 and CDR2: LNHNV and YYDKDF (reference sequence). The sequencing sample was made of memory CD4+ T cells sorted from blood. Regarding subset: CD45RA-negative fraction. The rearrangement joins TRBV15 to TRBJ1-5, with a possible D match to TRBD1 (5 bases). The sequence derives from a young woman in good health. The CDR3 protein is CATSRRQGPQHF. In DNA form, the CDR3 reads TGTGCCACCAGCAGACGTCAGGGGCCCCAGCATTTT.